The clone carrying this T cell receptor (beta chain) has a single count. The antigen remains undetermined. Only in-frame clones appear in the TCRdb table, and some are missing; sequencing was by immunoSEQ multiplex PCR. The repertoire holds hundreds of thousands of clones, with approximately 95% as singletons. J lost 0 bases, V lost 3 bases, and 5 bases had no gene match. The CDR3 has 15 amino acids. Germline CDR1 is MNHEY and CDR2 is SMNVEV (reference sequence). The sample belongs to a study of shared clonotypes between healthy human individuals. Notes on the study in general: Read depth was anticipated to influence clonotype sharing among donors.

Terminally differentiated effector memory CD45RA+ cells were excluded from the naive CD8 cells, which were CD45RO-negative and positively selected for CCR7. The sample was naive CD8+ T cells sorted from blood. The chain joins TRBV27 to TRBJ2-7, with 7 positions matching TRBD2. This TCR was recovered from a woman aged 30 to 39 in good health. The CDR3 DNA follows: TGTGCCAGCAGTTTTGCTAGCGGCAGCTCCTACGAGCAGTACTTC. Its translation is CASSFASGSSYEQYF.